The clone carrying this T cell receptor (beta chain) has just a few counts. Its specificity is not known. This entry is derived from a study of cytomegalovirus exposure and HLA in healthy donors. Study results and caveats: In vitro data verified three CMV-associated chains as specific for CMV antigens. Versus the roughly 670-donor mean, an Asian-associated ancestry cluster reportedly showed fewer N-insertions in a later analysis.

PCR primers comprised 60 Vbeta and 13 Jbeta primers. Some clones are missing from TCRdb's copy, which holds only in-frame ones; the method was immunoSEQ multiplex PCR. The data hold approximately 95,000 clones, with 78% observed a single time. Germline V lookup: CDR1 LNHDA, CDR2 SQIVND (reference sequence). The CDR3 has 16 amino acids. Losses at the gene ends were 0 bases for V and 2 bases for J; bases not matched to a gene: 3. The clonotype was recovered from a woman in her forties in good health and CMV-seropositive. Sequenced material: PBMCs. V gene TRBV19 combines with J gene TRBJ2-3, with 9 bases aligning to TRBD1. The CDR3 DNA is TGTGCCAGTAGTATAGACCGGACAGGGGACACAGATACGCAGTATTTT. Translation: CASSIDRTGDTDTQYF.